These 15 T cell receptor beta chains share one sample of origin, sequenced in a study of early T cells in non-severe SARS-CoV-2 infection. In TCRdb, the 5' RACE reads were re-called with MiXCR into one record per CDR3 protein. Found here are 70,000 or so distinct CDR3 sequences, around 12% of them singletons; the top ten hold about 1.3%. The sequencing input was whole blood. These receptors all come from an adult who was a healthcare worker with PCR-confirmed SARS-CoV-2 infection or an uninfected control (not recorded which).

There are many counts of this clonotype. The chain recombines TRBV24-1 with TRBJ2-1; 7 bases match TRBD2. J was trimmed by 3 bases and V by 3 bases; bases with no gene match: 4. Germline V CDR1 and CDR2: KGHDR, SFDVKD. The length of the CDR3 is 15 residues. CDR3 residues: CATSDPERDYNEQFF. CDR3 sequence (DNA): TGTGCCACCAGTGATCCCGAGCGGGACTACAATGAGCAGTTCTTC.

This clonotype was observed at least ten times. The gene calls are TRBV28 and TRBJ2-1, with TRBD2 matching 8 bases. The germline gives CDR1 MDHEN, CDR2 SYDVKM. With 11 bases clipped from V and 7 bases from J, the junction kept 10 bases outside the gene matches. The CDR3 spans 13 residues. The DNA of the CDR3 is TGTGCCGTAACTAGCGGAGCTGCTAATGAGCAGTTCTTC. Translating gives CAVTSGAANEQFF.

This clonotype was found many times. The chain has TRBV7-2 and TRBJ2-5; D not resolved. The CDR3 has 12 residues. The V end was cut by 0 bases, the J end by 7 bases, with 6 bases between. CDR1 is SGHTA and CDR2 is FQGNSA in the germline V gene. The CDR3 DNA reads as TGTGCCAGCAGCTTAGCGTCGGGGACCCAGTACTTC. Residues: CASSLASGTQYF.

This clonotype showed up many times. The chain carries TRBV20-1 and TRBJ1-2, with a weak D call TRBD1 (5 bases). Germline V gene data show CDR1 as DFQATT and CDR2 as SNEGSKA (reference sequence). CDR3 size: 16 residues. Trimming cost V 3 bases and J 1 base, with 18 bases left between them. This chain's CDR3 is CSARIPTTAGNYGYTF. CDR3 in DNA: TGCAGTGCTAGGATCCCAACGACAGCCGGTAACTATGGCTACACCTTC.

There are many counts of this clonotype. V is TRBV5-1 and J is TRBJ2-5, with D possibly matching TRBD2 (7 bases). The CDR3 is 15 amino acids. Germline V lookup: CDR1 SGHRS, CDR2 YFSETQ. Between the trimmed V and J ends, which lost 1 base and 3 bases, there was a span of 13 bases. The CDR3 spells CASSLFGGGEETQYF. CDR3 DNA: TGCGCCAGCAGCTTGTTCGGCGGGGGCGAAGAGACCCAGTACTTC.

This CDR3 is CASTPIGLAGGETQYF. The CDR3 nucleotides are TGTGCCAGCACTCCTATAGGACTAGCGGGAGGAGAGACCCAGTACTTC. V is TRBV25-1 and J is TRBJ2-5; TRBD2 matches at 14 bases. V was pared by 7 bases and J by 4 bases, with 8 bases of the junction left unmatched. CDR1 and CDR2 from the germline V gene are MGHDK and SYGVNS. The CDR3 sequence is 16 residues long. Supplemented by reference TRBV25-1 and TRBJ2-5, the full variable domain reads EADIYQTPRYLVIGTGKKITLECSQTMGHDKMYWYQQDPGMELHLIHYSYGVNSTEKGDLSSESTVSRIRTEHFPLTLESARPSHTSQYLCASTPIGLAGGETQYFGPGTRLLVL.

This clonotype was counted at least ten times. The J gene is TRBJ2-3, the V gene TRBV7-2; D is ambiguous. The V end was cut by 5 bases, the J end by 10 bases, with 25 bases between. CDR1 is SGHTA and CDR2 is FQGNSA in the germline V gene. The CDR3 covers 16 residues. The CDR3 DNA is TGTGCCAGCAGCCCCCGTGTGGCCCCAGGATCTCGGGCGCAGTATTTT. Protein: CASSPRVAPGSRAQYF.

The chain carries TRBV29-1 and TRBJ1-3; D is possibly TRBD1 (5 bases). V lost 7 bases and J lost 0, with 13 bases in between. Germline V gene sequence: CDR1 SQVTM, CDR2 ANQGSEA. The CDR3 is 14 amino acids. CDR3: CSATGGDSGNTIYF. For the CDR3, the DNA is TGCAGCGCAACCGGGGGAGACTCTGGAAACACCATATATTTT.

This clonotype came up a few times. This CDR3 reads CSVLSSYEQYF. The CDR3 DNA reads as TGCAGCGTCCTAAGCTCCTACGAGCAGTACTTC. This rearrangement joins TRBV29-1 to TRBJ2-7; no clear D. This CDR3 is built from 11 residues. The germline V and J ends were trimmed by 6 bases and 0 bases, with 6 bases remaining between them. The germline V gene has CDR1 SQVTM and CDR2 ANQGSEA.

CDR3 protein: CASSSPTLAGVYFQETQYF. The CDR3 DNA reads TGTGCCAGCAGCTCCCCCACCCTAGCGGGGGTATACTTCCAAGAGACCCAGTACTTC. The chain recombines TRBV7-2 with TRBJ2-5; 10 nucleotides line up with TRBD2. The V gene's germline CDR1 is SGHTA and CDR2 FQGNSA. This CDR3 spans 19 amino acids. Germline trimming cut 4 bases from V and 1 base from J; bases unmatched to any gene: 15.

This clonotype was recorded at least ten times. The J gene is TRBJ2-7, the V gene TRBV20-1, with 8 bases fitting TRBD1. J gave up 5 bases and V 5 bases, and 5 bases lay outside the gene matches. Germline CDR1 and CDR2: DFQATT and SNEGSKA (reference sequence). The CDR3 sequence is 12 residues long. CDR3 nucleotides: TGCAGTGCTGTCGACAGGGGCCACGAGCAGTACTTC. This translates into CSAVDRGHEQYF.

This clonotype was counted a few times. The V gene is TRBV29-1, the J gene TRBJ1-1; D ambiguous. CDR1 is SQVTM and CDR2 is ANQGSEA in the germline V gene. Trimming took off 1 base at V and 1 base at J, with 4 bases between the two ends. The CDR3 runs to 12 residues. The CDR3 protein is CSVEVQNTEAFF. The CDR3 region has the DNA TGCAGCGTTGAAGTCCAGAACACTGAAGCTTTCTTT.

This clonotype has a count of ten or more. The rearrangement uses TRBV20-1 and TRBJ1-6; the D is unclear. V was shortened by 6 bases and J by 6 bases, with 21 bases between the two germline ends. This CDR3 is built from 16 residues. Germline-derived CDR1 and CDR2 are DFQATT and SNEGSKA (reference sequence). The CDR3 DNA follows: TGCAGTGCCGGCCTTTCCTCTAAAGGCACTAATTCACCCCTCCACTTT. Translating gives CSAGLSSKGTNSPLHF.

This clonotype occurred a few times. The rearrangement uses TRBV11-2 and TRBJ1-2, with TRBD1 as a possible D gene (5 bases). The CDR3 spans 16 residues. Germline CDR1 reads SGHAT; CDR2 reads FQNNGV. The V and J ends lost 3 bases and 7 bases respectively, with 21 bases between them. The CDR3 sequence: CASSFSLGQGSFGYTF. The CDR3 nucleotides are TGTGCCAGCAGCTTTTCCCTAGGGCAGGGTAGTTTTGGCTACACCTTC.

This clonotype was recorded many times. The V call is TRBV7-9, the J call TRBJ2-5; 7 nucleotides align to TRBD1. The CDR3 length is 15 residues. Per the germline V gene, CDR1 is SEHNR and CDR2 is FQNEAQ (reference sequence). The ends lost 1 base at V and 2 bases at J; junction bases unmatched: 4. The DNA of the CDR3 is TGTGCCAGCAGCTTAGGGGACAGAGAGCAAGAGACCCAGTACTTC. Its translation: CASSLGDREQETQYF.